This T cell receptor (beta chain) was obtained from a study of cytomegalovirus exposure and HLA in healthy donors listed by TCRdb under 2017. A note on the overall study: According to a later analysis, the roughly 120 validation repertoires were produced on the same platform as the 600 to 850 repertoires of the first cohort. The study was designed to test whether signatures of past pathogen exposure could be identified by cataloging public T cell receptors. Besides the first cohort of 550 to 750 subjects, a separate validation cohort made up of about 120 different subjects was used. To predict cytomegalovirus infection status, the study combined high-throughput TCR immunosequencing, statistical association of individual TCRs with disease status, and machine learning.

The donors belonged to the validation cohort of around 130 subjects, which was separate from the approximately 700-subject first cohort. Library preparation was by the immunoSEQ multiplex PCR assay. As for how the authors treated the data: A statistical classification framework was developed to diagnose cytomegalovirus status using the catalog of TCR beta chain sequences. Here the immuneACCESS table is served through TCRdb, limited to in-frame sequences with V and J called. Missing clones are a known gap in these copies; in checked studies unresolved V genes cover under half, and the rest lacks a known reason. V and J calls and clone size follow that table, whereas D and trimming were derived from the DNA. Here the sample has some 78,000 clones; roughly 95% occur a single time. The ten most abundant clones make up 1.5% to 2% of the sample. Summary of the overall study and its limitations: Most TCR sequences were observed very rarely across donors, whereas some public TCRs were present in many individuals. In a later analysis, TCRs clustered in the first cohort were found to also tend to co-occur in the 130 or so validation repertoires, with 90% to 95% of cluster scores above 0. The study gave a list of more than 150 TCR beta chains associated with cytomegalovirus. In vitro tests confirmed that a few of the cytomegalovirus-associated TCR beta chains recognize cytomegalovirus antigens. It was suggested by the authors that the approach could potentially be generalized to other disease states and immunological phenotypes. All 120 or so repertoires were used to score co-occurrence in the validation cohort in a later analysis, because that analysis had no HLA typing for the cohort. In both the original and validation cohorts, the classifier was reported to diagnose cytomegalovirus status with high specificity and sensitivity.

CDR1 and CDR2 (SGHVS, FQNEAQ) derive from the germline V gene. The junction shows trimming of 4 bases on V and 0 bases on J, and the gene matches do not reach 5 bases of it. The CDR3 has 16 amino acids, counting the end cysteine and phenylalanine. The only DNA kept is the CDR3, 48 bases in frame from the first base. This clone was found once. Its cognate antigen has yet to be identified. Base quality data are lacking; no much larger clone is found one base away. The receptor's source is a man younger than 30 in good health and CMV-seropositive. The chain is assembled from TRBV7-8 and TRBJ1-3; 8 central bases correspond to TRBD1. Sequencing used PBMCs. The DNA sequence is TGTGCCAGCAGCTCCTGGACAGGGAGCTCTGGAAACACCATATATTTT. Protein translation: CASSSWTGSSGNTIYF.